This note documents a single T cell receptor beta chain sequence. Generated by immunoSEQ multiplex PCR, the TCRdb table keeps only in-frame clones and is missing some. The table has 40,000 to 45,000 clones, roughly 90% seen once. Trimming took 5 bases from V and 7 from J, leaving 18 bases between them. Germline V gene data show CDR1 as SGHTA and CDR2 as FQGNSA. There are 15 residues in the CDR3. The data were obtained in a study of blood T cell repertoires in COVID-19. Study context: The samples span acute and convalescent COVID-19 from the United States, Italy and Spain.

This clonotype was obtained from a human donor in a cohort sampled during active COVID-19. The sequenced sample consisted of peripheral blood. The chain carries TRBV7-2 and TRBJ2-1; possibly TRBD2 for D (6 bases). The CDR3 nucleotides are TGTGCCAGCAGCCCCCGGCGGGACGGCTTGAATGAGCAGTTCTTC. It is translated as CASSPRRDGLNEQFF. Using reference TRBV7-2 and TRBJ2-1 for the parts outside the CDR3, the full variable domain is GAGVSQSPSNKVTEKGKDVELRCDPISGHTALYWYRQSLGQGLEFLIYFQGNSAPDKSGLPSDRFSAERTGGSVSTLTIQRTQQEDSAVYLCASSPRRDGLNEQFFGPGTRLTVL.